Sequencing of this TCR beta chain was carried out in a study of patients and donors after allogeneic stem cell transplantation. This clonotype was found a few times. The CDR3 extends over 18 amino acids. V lost 4 bases and J 0 bases, leaving 20 bases between the germline ends. CDR1 SGDLS and CDR2 YYNGEE come from the germline V gene. TCRdb reprocessed the RT-PCR reads via MiXCR and lists one record per CDR3 protein. The repertoire holds about 70,000 distinct CDR3 sequences, with 26% as singletons. The receptor was isolated from a human donor who was either an allogeneic HSCT recipient or a stem cell or donor lymphocyte infusion donor (not recorded which). It is not recorded whose cells these are; they may come from a transplant donor. The chain has TRBV9 and TRBJ2-1; TRBD2 might be the D (8 bases). The sample was blood, either unsorted or a sorted T cell fraction (not recorded which). CDR3 coding DNA: TGTGCCAGCAGCCCCCGGCGGGAGGACAGGAGCTCCTACAATGAGCAGTTCTTC. Its translation: CASSPRREDRSSYNEQFF.